This T cell receptor (beta chain) was observed in a study of neurological immune-mediated disorders (dated by TCRdb to between 2018 and 2021). Regarding the study in general: Of the approximately 35 multiple sclerosis patients, 31 had relapsing-remitting MS and 3 had secondary progressive MS. The cohort was made up of about 66 subjects, consisting of around 15 HAM/TSP patients, 34 multiple sclerosis patients and around 20 healthy controls. Longitudinal samples, technical triplicates and paired sorted CD4+ and CD8+ T-cell subsets, alongside PBMC samples, were included among the roughly 97 TCR-beta libraries. The study compared peripheral blood TCR-beta repertoires of HTLV-I-associated myelopathy (HAM/TSP) patients, multiple sclerosis patients and healthy controls using UMI-based sequencing. General conclusions and limits of the study: Phylogenetic analysis grouped repertoires from 18 of 34 MS patients into a cluster of related CDR3 sequences, suggesting a possible repertoire-level signature. No clinical or MRI features were associated with the MS cluster, and the authors said that larger cohorts are needed. No identical CDR3 amino acid sequences were found to be shared among expanded clones across subjects, suggesting that TCR-beta repertoires were private in all groups. TCR clonal expansion was greatest in HAM/TSP patients and smallest in MS patients, who ranked below even healthy controls.

The CDR3 runs 13 residues from the cysteine to the phenylalanine. The entry retains the CDR3 DNA only, 39 bases that are in frame from base 1. Looking up the germline V gene yields CDR1 ENHRY and CDR2 SYGVKD. Between the V and J ends, shortened by 4 bases and 2 bases respectively, the junction contains 8 bases. This clonotype was counted many times. Its recognized antigen is unknown. There are no base qualities to consult, and no much larger clone falls within one base. cDNA was synthesized by template-switch 5'RACE using a primer with a 10-nucleotide random unique molecular identifier that tagged each TCR transcript. Each sequencing run produced over 160 million TCR-beta sequences covering 15-18 subjects. Total RNA was extracted with the RNeasy kit. TCR-beta VDJ regions were amplified with primers for the TCR constant region and the 5'RACE anchor, using the KAPA Real-time Library Amplification kit. A first PCR added sample indexes and Illumina adaptors, and a second PCR then raised library yield. After purification with Ampure beads, the TCR product of roughly 650 bp was size-selected on a 2% E-gel SizeSelection system. Library quality was checked on a Bioanalyzer, concentration was measured with Qubit, and libraries were quantified with the Kapa Library Quantification kit before pooling. Libraries were sequenced paired-end 2 x 150 bp on an Illumina HiSeq 2500. To increase sequence diversity, roughly 24-31% phiX was spiked into each library pool. In the authors' own workflow: The quality-filtered reads were processed with the UMI-based MiGEC pipeline, whose error correction step removed more than 90% of the raw TCR sequences. VDJ genes were aligned to IMGT germline references, and each clonotype was defined by a unique CDR3 amino acid sequence together with V-J genes. Clonal expansion, Shannon diversity and CDR3 relatedness were evaluated with VDJtools (CalcPairwiseDistances, ClusterSamples), while phylogenetic trees were built in CLCbio workbench. Using coefficient-of-variation modelling across technical triplicates, the study counted a clone as expanded if it had at least 8 unique UMIs. The public reads were reprocessed in TCRdb via fastp at Q25 and MiXCR, keeping in-frame beta chains. Rows with one shared CDR3 protein collapse into an entry with the most common genes and DNA. The V and J calls were not made by the authors but by TCRdb's processing. Present in this sample are 25,000 to 30,000 distinct CDR3 sequences, approximately 3.2% of which were seen just once. The ten largest account for around 7.1% of the sample.

For unsorted PBMC libraries, 2 million PBMCs were used after storage in RNAlater at -80 degrees C until RNA extraction. Multiple sclerosis patients were enrolled in a US clinical protocol evaluating disease progression by magnetic resonance imaging. PBMCs were separated from peripheral blood using Ficoll-Hypaque density gradient centrifugation and then cryopreserved in liquid nitrogen. Sequencing was done on a sample of PBMCs. This chain is built from TRBV10-3 and TRBJ2-5; the D gene is not confidently resolved. This clonotype was sampled from a young woman with multiple sclerosis. The DNA sequence follows: TGTGCCATCAGTGGAGGCGGACAAGAGACCCAGTACTTC. Its protein is CAISGGGQETQYF.